The 19 T cell receptor beta chains reported below all come from one sample, sequenced in a study of graft-versus-host responses after intestinal transplantation. Clones were read by immunoSEQ multiplex PCR, and TCRdb kept only the in-frame ones, dropping some. The sample gives fewer than 70,000 clones, around 90% of which show up once; 6.5% to 8% is in the top ten. The source material was bone marrow, sampled approximately 700 days after intestinal transplantation. Every receptor here comes from a human patient who received an intestinal transplant, so some T cells may come from the graft donor.

The rearrangement uses TRBV11-2 and TRBJ1-2, with D possibly matching TRBD1 (5 bases). CDR1 SGHAT and CDR2 FQNNGV come from the germline V gene. Trimming took 0 bases from V and 8 from J, leaving 16 bases between them. The CDR3 has 15 residues. The CDR3 DNA is TGTGCCAGCAGCTTAGATCGAACAGGACGTATAGGCTACACCTTC. Translation: CASSLDRTGRIGYTF.

Comments on this clone: The CDR3 carries no conserved terminal phenylalanine or tryptophan, so it likely arises from a read error. V and J are TRBV7-3 and TRBJ2-7; 8 positions agree with TRBD1. J gave up 0 bases and V 5 bases, and 6 bases lay outside the gene matches. The CDR3 has 15 amino acids. Germline assignment: CDR1 SGHTA and CDR2 FQGTGA. CDR3 amino acids: CASSLGQASSYEQYS. The CDR3 DNA reads TGTGCCAGCAGCCTGGGACAGGCGAGCTCCTACGAGCAGTACTCC.

This chain links TRBV2 with TRBJ1-2; TRBD1 agrees at 8 bases. There are 16 residues in the CDR3. Germline V lookup: CDR1 SNHLY, CDR2 FYNNEI. V dropped 10 bases and J dropped 8; count of bases not matched to a gene: 21. The CDR3, as DNA: TGTGCCACCCTAGCCGGGACAGGTGTGACCCGACGAGGCTACACCTTC. Translation gives CATLAGTGVTRRGYTF.

The J gene is TRBJ2-1, the V gene TRBV21-1; the table's D gene call, TRBD2, was not cross checked with the DNA. TRBV21-1 is assigned pseudogene status. The CDR3 has 17 amino acids. The CDR3 loop is CASSKDVASGRGNEQFF. In DNA form, the CDR3 reads TGTGCCAGCAGCAAAGATGTCGCTAGCGGGAGGGGGAATGAGCAGTTCTTC.

The CDR3 here is CASSLGTSGSYEQYF. The CDR3 nucleotides read TGTGCCAGCAGTCTCGGGACTAGCGGGAGCTACGAGCAGTACTTC. The chain has TRBV27 and TRBJ2-7; TRBD2 matches 14 bases. Germline lookup yields CDR1 MNHEY and CDR2 SMNVEV (reference sequence). This CDR3 comprises 15 residues. J lost 3 bases, V lost 5 bases, and 3 bases had no gene match.

The chain carries TRBV7-3 and TRBJ2-7; D possibly corresponds to TRBD2 (5 bases). The ends were cut back, 2 bases at V and 2 bases at J, with 13 bases in the middle. There are 15 residues in the CDR3. Germline values: CDR1 SGHTA, CDR2 FQGTGA. The CDR3 sequence is CASSLEESGPYEQYF. The CDR3 DNA reads TGTGCCAGCAGCTTAGAGGAAAGCGGCCCCTACGAGCAGTACTTC. The full variable domain, rest sourced from reference TRBV7-3 and TRBJ2-7, is GAGVSQTPSNKVTEKGKYVELRCDPISGHTALYWYRQSLGQGPEFLIYFQGTGAADDSGLPNDRFFAVRPEGSVSTLKIQRTERGDSAVYLCASSLEESGPYEQYFGPGTRLTVT.

The V call is TRBV6-1, the J call TRBJ2-7, with D tentatively TRBD2 (5 bases). CDR1 and CDR2 from the germline V gene are MNHNS and SASEGT. Deletions cut 0 bases from V and 4 bases from J, with 13 bases between. The CDR3 totals 15 residues. The CDR3: CASSEAAESNYEQYF. The CDR3 bases are TGTGCCAGCAGTGAAGCAGCGGAGAGTAATTACGAGCAGTACTTC.

This rearrangement joins TRBV29-1 to TRBJ2-7; D unclear. The CDR3 loop spans 13 amino acids. Trimming removed 4 bases from V and 4 bases from J, with 14 bases in between. Germline V gives CDR1 SQVTM, CDR2 ANQGSEA. The CDR3 nucleotides are TGCAGCGTTGTAATAGGTCAGAAATACGAGCAGTACTTC. This gives the protein CSVVIGQKYEQYF.

J is TRBJ2-3 and V is TRBV9; D is perhaps TRBD2 (5 bases). Germline CDR1 is SGDLS and CDR2 is YYNGEE. This CDR3 is built from 15 residues. Trimming took off 2 bases at V and 4 bases at J, with 14 bases between the two ends. CDR3 region: CASSVDLNWADTQYF. The CDR3 DNA is TGTGCCAGCAGCGTGGACTTAAATTGGGCAGATACGCAGTATTTT.

This chain links TRBV5-4 with TRBJ1-4; D gene ambiguous. CDR1 and CDR2 from the germline V gene are SGHNT and YYREEE (reference sequence). V lost 4 bases, J lost 0 bases, and 10 bases lay in between. The CDR3 is made up of 15 amino acids. The CDR3 sequence: CASSRFDATNEKLFF. The DNA for the CDR3 is TGTGCCAGCAGCCGATTCGATGCAACTAATGAAAAACTGTTTTTT.

The count of this clone is one. This CDR3 reads CAWSAGNSYEQYF. The CDR3 DNA reads as TGTGCCTGGAGTGCCGGGAATTCCTACGAGCAGTACTTC. The V call is TRBV30, the J call TRBJ2-7, with D perhaps TRBD2 (5 bases). In germline, CDR1 is GTSNPN, CDR2 SVGIG (reference sequence). The CDR3 totals 13 residues. Trimming pared 1 base from V and 1 base from J, leaving 8 bases between.

This chain joins TRBV29-1 and TRBJ2-2; a possible D gene is TRBD2 (7 bases). There are 15 residues in the CDR3. Between the trimmed V and J ends, which lost 7 bases and 6 bases, there was a span of 21 bases. CDR1 is SQVTM, CDR2 ANQGSEA, per germline. The CDR3 DNA reads as TGCAGCGCCTCTCGGGGGGCGCATGTCGCCGGGGAGCTGTTTTTT. It specifies CSASRGAHVAGELFF.

The CDR3 nucleotides are TGTGCCAGCAGCTTGGGGGGGGTAGCCTACGAGCAGTACTTC. It codes for CASSLGGVAYEQYF. V usage is TRBV5-4 and J usage is TRBJ2-7; maybe TRBD2 (6 bases). Trimming shortened V by 0 bases and J by 2 bases, and 9 bases separated the two germline ends. The CDR3 loop spans 14 amino acids. Germline loops: CDR1 SGHNT, CDR2 YYREEE (reference sequence). The complete variable domain, with remaining parts taken from reference TRBV5-4 and TRBJ2-7, reads ETGVTQSPTHLIKTRGQQVTLRCSSQSGHNTVSWYQQALGQGPQFIFQYYREEENGRGNFPPRFSGLQFPNYSSELNVNALELDDSALYLCASSLGGVAYEQYFGPGTRLTVT.

This sequence joins TRBV12-2 and TRBJ1-3; the table's D call TRBD1 went unverified against the DNA. TRBV12-2 is described as a pseudogene. There are 16 residues in the CDR3. This chain's CDR3 is CASRLGDRGSGNTIYF. In DNA form, the CDR3 reads TGTGCAAGTCGCTTAGGGGACAGGGGATCCGGAAACACCATATATTTT.

The rearrangement links TRBV6-6 to TRBJ1-6; D not certain. V was pared by 2 bases and J by 2 bases, with 7 bases between. Germline-derived CDR1 and CDR2 are MNHNY and SVGAGI (reference sequence). The CDR3 loop spans 15 amino acids. This CDR3 reads CASSYELTYNSPLHF. In DNA form, the CDR3 reads TGTGCCAGCAGTTACGAGCTTACCTATAATTCACCCCTCCACTTT.

The CDR3 DNA reads as TGTGCCAGCAGTGCCCCGGGGTATAGCAATCAGCCCCAGCATTTT. Translation: CASSAPGYSNQPQHF. The gene calls are TRBV2 and TRBJ1-5, with unresolved D. Germline loops: CDR1 SNHLY, CDR2 FYNNEI. The CDR3 loop spans 15 amino acids. The V gene lost 4 bases and the J gene lost 0 bases, with 10 bases spanning the gap.

This clone was found once. This chain links TRBV27 with TRBJ2-3; no firm D call. Germline V lookup: CDR1 MNHEY, CDR2 SMNVEV (reference sequence). This CDR3 contains 14 residues. Trimming removed 3 bases from V and 4 bases from J, with 11 bases in between. The CDR3 is CASSFQASPDTQYF. The DNA of the CDR3 is TGTGCCAGCAGTTTCCAAGCGTCACCAGATACGCAGTATTTT.

The chain is built from TRBV11-2 and TRBJ2-1; 10 bases fit TRBD2. The CDR3 covers 15 residues. With V trimmed by 6 bases and J by 4 bases, 6 bases remained unmatched. Germline loops: CDR1 SGHAT, CDR2 FQNNGV. CDR3 sequence reads: CASRLLAGAYNEQFF. The CDR3 DNA reads as TGTGCCAGCAGACTTCTAGCGGGGGCGTACAATGAGCAGTTCTTC.

The J gene is TRBJ2-7, the V gene TRBV18; 11 nucleotides agree with TRBD1. Germline V gives CDR1 KGHSH, CDR2 LQKENI. The CDR3 runs to 15 residues. Losses at the gene ends were 3 bases for V and 4 bases for J; bases not matched to a gene: 5. The CDR3 nucleotides read TGTGCCAGCTCACCGTTGGGACAGGGGGGATACGAGCAGTACTTC. Translation: CASSPLGQGGYEQYF.